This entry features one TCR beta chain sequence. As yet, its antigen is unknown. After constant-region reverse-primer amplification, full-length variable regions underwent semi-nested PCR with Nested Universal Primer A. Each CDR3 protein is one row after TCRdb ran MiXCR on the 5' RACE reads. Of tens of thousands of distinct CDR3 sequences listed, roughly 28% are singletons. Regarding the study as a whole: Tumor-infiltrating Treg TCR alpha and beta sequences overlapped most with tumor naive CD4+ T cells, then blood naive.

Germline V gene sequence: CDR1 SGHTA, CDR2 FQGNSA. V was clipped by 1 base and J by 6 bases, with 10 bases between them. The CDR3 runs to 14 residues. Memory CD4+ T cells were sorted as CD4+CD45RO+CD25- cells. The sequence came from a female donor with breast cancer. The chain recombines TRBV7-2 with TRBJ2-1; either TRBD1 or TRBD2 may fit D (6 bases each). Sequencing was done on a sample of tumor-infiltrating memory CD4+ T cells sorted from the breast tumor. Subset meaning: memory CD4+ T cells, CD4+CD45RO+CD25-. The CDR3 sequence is CASSLVPGANEQFF. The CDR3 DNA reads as TGTGCCAGCAGCTTAGTCCCGGGGGCCAATGAGCAGTTCTTC.